Reported below is one TCR beta chain. The data originate from a study of blood T cell repertoires in COVID-19. Libraries were prepared by immunoSEQ multiplex PCR; TCRdb keeps only in-frame clonotypes and omits some of them. This sample has fewer than 200,000 clones, with about 87% found just once. The germline V gene encodes CDR1 SNHLY and CDR2 FYNNEI. Between the trimmed V and J ends, which lost 1 base and 1 base, there was a span of 12 bases. The CDR3 spans 16 residues. V is TRBV2 and J is TRBJ2-3; weak D call: TRBD1 (5 bases). The origin of this receptor is a man aged 55 to 70 with acute or convalescent COVID-19. The source material was peripheral blood. The CDR3 spells CASSEDSLGGTDTQYF. CDR3 nucleotides: TGTGCCAGCAGTGAAGACAGCCTAGGGGGCACAGATACGCAGTATTTT.